This is a list of T cell receptor beta chains from one sample in a study of blood T cell repertoires in COVID-19. TCRdb keeps only in-frame clones here, not all; method: immunoSEQ multiplex PCR. The data hold approximately 270,000 clones, with approximately 80% observed a single time. Sequencing used peripheral blood. The receptors here all came from an elderly man with acute or convalescent COVID-19. CDR3s leave out the opening cysteine and the closing phenylalanine or tryptophan. The D gene is left open where the match is weak.

V gene: TRBV6-1; D gene: TRBD1; J gene: TRBJ1-3; CDR3 protein: ASSELFGGGLNTIY
V gene: TRBV4-2; D gene: TRBD2; J gene: TRBJ2-1; CDR3 protein: ASSQESGSSYNEQF
V gene: TRBV2; D gene: NA; J gene: TRBJ2-3; CDR3 protein: ASLTRVFTDTQY
V gene: TRBV19; D gene: TRBD1; J gene: TRBJ1-2; CDR3 protein: ASSSGTGGRSSYGYT
V gene: TRBV5-4; D gene: NA; J gene: TRBJ2-3; CDR3 protein: ASSLNPVEGTDTQY
V gene: TRBV5-1; D gene: TRBD2; J gene: TRBJ2-1; CDR3 protein: ASSPRTSGRGNEQF
V gene: TRBV6-1; D gene: TRBD2; J gene: TRBJ2-7; CDR3 protein: ASSERPSSGREQY
V gene: TRBV20-1; D gene: NA; J gene: TRBJ2-3; CDR3 protein: SASSRGAHTDTQY
V gene: TRBV29-1; D gene: NA; J gene: TRBJ2-2; CDR3 protein: SVRRGTGELF
V gene: TRBV15; D gene: TRBD1; J gene: TRBJ2-1; CDR3 protein: ATSRDRGTANEQF
V gene: TRBV24-1; D gene: TRBD1; J gene: TRBJ2-1; CDR3 protein: ATSDVTGTGVYNEQF
V gene: TRBV10-3; D gene: NA; J gene: TRBJ2-7; CDR3 protein: AISTGSYEQY
V gene: TRBV6-2/TRBV6-3; D gene: TRBD1; J gene: TRBJ1-1; CDR3 protein: ASSYWDRGTSNTEAF
V gene: TRBV30; D gene: TRBD2; J gene: TRBJ2-7; CDR3 protein: AWGSGGLWGEQY
V gene: TRBV28; D gene: NA; J gene: TRBJ1-6; CDR3 protein: AVRASWRSPLH
V gene: TRBV24-1; D gene: NA; J gene: TRBJ1-5; CDR3 protein: ATSDSGTPGNQPQH
V gene: TRBV7-2; D gene: NA; J gene: TRBJ2-7; CDR3 protein: ASSFLSYEQY
V gene: TRBV7-2; D gene: TRBD1; J gene: TRBJ1-2; CDR3 protein: ASSSARDSNYGYT
V gene: TRBV5-1; D gene: TRBD1; J gene: TRBJ2-3; CDR3 protein: ASSSGQSTDTQY
V gene: TRBV19; D gene: NA; J gene: TRBJ2-2; CDR3 protein: ASSKGWGSGELF
V gene: TRBV6-1; D gene: NA; J gene: TRBJ1-5; CDR3 protein: ASSDQSNQPQH
V gene: TRBV5-1; D gene: NA; J gene: TRBJ1-1; CDR3 protein: ASRIQENTEAF
V gene: TRBV7-9; D gene: TRBD1; J gene: TRBJ2-7; CDR3 protein: ASSQDRGWNEQY
V gene: TRBV28; D gene: TRBD1; J gene: TRBJ1-1; CDR3 protein: ASITGQGYEAF
V gene: TRBV11-3; D gene: TRBD1; J gene: TRBJ1-1; CDR3 protein: ASSLSGQANTEAF
V gene: TRBV10-2; D gene: TRBD1; J gene: TRBJ1-5; CDR3 protein: ASSGNRGTDQPQH
V gene: TRBV2; D gene: NA; J gene: TRBJ2-6; CDR3 protein: ASRYWANVLT
V gene: TRBV5-1; D gene: TRBD1; J gene: TRBJ1-4; CDR3 protein: ASSFTGEENEKLF
V gene: TRBV19; D gene: NA; J gene: TRBJ1-4; CDR3 protein: ASSSRGYHEKLF
V gene: TRBV28; D gene: TRBD2; J gene: TRBJ2-7; CDR3 protein: ASIRAGTSGSPSYEQY
V gene: TRBV5-5; D gene: NA; J gene: TRBJ1-5; CDR3 protein: ASSLGGSNQPQH
V gene: TRBV5-1; D gene: TRBD1; J gene: TRBJ2-7; CDR3 protein: ASSSTGRSYEQY
V gene: TRBV19; D gene: TRBD1; J gene: TRBJ2-2; CDR3 protein: ASSSTGGIGGELF
V gene: TRBV6-4; D gene: TRBD2; J gene: TRBJ2-4; CDR3 protein: ASSDSILAGGPAKNIQY
V gene: TRBV5-1; D gene: NA; J gene: TRBJ1-2; CDR3 protein: ASSSDTNYGYT
V gene: TRBV4-1; D gene: TRBD1; J gene: TRBJ2-1; CDR3 protein: ASSQPGQGTQTGEQF
V gene: TRBV3-1/TRBV3-2; D gene: NA; J gene: TRBJ2-7; CDR3 protein: ASSPTRRYEQY
V gene: TRBV2; D gene: TRBD2; J gene: TRBJ2-1; CDR3 protein: ASSPLSGGSLYNEQF
V gene: TRBV30; D gene: NA; J gene: TRBJ1-2; CDR3 protein: AWSVTRAWGYT